What follows is one T cell receptor (beta chain) and its context. There are 15 residues in the CDR3. The V gene's germline CDR1 is SGHVS and CDR2 FNYEAQ. The V and J ends lost 5 bases and 3 bases, in that order; junction bases with no gene match: 5. The data are from a study of shared clonotypes between healthy human individuals. The assay was immunoSEQ multiplex PCR, and TCRdb's table has in-frame clones only and misses some. The sample lists some 1 million clones; approximately 68% were seen once. Donors included only healthy HIV-negative adults lacking recent acute infections or vaccinations. All donors were Caucasian adults living in Nashville, Tennessee.

The rearrangement uses TRBV7-6 and TRBJ2-5; 11 bases map to TRBD2. This clonotype was obtained from a young man in good health. The specimen was memory CD4+ T cells sorted from blood. The subset is: CD45RA-negative fraction. The CDR3 here is CASSPQTSGKETQYF. DNA of the CDR3: TGTGCCAGCAGCCCTCAGACTAGCGGGAAAGAGACCCAGTACTTC.